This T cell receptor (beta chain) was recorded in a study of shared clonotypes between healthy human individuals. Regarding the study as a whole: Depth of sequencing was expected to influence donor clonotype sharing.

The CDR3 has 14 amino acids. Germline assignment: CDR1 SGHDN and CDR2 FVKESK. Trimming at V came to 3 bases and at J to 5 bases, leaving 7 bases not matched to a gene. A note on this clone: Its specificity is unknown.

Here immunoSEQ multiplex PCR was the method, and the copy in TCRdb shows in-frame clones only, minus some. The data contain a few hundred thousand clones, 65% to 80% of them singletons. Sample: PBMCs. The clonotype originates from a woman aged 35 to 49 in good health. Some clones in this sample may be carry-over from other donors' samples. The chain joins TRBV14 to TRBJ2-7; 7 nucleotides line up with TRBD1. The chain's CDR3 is CASSHGVQGNEQYF. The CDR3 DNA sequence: TGTGCCAGCAGCCATGGGGTACAGGGGAACGAGCAGTACTTC.